What follows is one TCR beta chain and its context. Its antigen is unknown. PCR employed 60 Vbeta and 13 Jbeta primers. TCRdb's table, derived via immunoSEQ multiplex PCR, lists solely in-frame clones and lacks some. The table includes 30,000 to 40,000 clones, roughly 88% detected once. The record originates from a study of cytomegalovirus exposure and HLA in healthy donors. Germline CDR1 is ENHRY and CDR2 is SYGVKD. The junction had 6 bases not matched to a gene; V was cut back by 10 bases and J by 1 base. CDR3 length: 13 amino acids. Study observations and caveats: When a later analysis compared HLA-associated TCR beta chains with equally common others, the HLA-associated chains turned out to be more clonally expanded and to have lower generation probabilities. The study labeled 150 to 200 TCR beta chains cytomegalovirus-associated.

The rearrangement links TRBV10-3 to TRBJ1-1, with 7 nucleotides matching TRBD1. This receptor was taken from a young woman in good health and CMV-seronegative. Sequenced sample: PBMCs. The CDR3 loop reads CANAGTENTEAFF. Here the CDR3 DNA reads TGTGCCAACGCTGGGACAGAGAACACTGAAGCTTTCTTT.